The present T cell receptor (beta chain) was sequenced within a study of CD8+CD57+ T cells in acquired aplastic anemia. Patients selected for sequencing had displayed CD8+CD57+ cell expansion by flow cytometry. Profiling of TCR beta VDJ combinations and CDR3 sequences used genomic DNA as template. TCRdb redid the calling of the reads with MiXCR, one entry per CDR3 protein. The sample has around 190,000 distinct CDR3 sequences, approximately 48% seen once. The CDR3 is 15 amino acids. V gave up 0 bases and J gave up 0 bases, with 8 bases separating them. Germline V gene lookup returns CDR1 SGDLS and CDR2 YYNGEE.

The gene calls are TRBV9 and TRBJ2-3; D is possibly TRBD2 (5 bases). Sequenced: sorted CD4+, CD8+, or CD8+CD57+ T cells (not recorded which) from PBMCs. This TCR came from a human donor with aplastic anemia. The CDR3 here is CASSVAAVSTDTQYF. The CDR3 DNA reads as TGTGCCAGCAGCGTAGCAGCGGTTAGCACAGATACGCAGTATTTT.